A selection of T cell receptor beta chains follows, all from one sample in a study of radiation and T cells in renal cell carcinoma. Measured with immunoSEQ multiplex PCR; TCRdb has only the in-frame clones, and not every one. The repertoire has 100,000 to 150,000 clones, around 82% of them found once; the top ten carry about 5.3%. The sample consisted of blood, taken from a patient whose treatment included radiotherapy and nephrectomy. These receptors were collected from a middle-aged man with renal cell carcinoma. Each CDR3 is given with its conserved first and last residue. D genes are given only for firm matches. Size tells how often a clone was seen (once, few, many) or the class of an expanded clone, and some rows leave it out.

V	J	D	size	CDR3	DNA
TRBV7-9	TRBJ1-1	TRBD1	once	CASSDGQANTEAFF	TGTGCCAGCAGCGATGGACAGGCGAACACTGAAGCTTTCTTT
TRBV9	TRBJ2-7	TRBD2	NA	CASSPGTSGKTYEQYF	TGTGCCAGCAGCCCAGGGACTAGCGGGAAAACCTACGAGCAGTACTTC
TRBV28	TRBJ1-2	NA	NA	CASSSGQQIGHGYTF	TGTGCCAGCAGTAGTGGGCAGCAGATCGGCCATGGCTACACCTTC
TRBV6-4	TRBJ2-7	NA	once	CASNEPRLRSYEQYF	TGTGCCAGCAATGAGCCGAGACTACGCTCCTACGAGCAGTACTTC
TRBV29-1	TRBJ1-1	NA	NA	CSVGTGLGTEAFF	TGCAGCGTCGGAACAGGGTTAGGCACTGAAGCTTTCTTT
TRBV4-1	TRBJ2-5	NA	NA	CASSQEARARGGTQYF	TGCGCCAGCAGCCAAGAAGCCAGGGCCCGAGGAGGGACCCAGTACTTC
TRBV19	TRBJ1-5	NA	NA	CASSIGQGNQPQHF	TGTGCCAGTAGTATAGGACAGGGCAATCAGCCCCAGCATTTT
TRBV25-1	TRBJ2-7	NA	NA	CASSEISGDSYEQYF	TGTGCCAGCAGTGAGATCTCCGGGGACTCCTACGAGCAGTACTTC
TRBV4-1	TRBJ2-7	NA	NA	CASSQGFRQSLSEQYF	TGCGCCAGCAGCCAAGGGTTTAGACAGAGTCTTTCGGAGCAGTACTTC
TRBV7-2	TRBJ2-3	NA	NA	CASSAVSGSKADTQYF	TGTGCCAGCAGTGCGGTTTCGGGATCCAAGGCTGATACGCAGTATTTT